This TCR beta chain was observed in a study of blood T cell repertoires in COVID-19. Study-wide context: PBMCs, B-cell-depleted T cells, or T cells provided the cDNA or gDNA that made up the material.

As originally analysed: The authors estimated nucleated cell counts from reference gene primer amplification. The assay was immunoSEQ multiplex PCR, and TCRdb's table has in-frame clones only and misses some. V and J calls and clone size are copied from that table; D and trimming were computed from the DNA. The repertoire holds about 150,000 clones, with about three quarters as singletons. The V gene's germline CDR1 is SGHTS and CDR2 YDEGEE. The J segment lost 10 bases and the V segment lost 4 bases, leaving 14 bases of the junction unmatched. The length of the CDR3 is 15 residues. The source of this sequence is a man aged 80 or over with acute or convalescent COVID-19. Sequencing used peripheral blood. The rearrangement links TRBV5-8 to TRBJ1-1; 9 nucleotides agree with TRBD1. CDR3 nucleotides: TGTGCCAGCAGCCCCGGGACAGGGATTCTCCACCCAGCTTTCTTT. Amino acid sequence: CASSPGTGILHPAFF.